Listed below are T cell receptor beta chains from one sample, sequenced in a study of OX40 agonist ivuxolimab in advanced cancers. The repertoire was sequenced with immunoSEQ multiplex PCR; TCRdb's copy has only in-frame clones and lacks some. This sample has roughly 62,000 clones, with 70% to 90% found just once. Sequences were derived from CD4+ or CD8+ T cells sorted from blood, sampled in a trial of the OX40 agonist ivuxolimab. All receptors derive from an adult with an advanced solid tumor such as melanoma, head and neck, liver or kidney cancer. Each CDR3 is given with its conserved first and last residue. A D gene is named only where the DNA matches it firmly. The size entry is marked missing in some rows and otherwise reads once, few, many or a size class.

.	.	TRBJ1-4	TRBV28	TGTGCCAGCACCGCCGGGGGGCTGGGTGAAAAACTGTTTTTT	CASTAGGLGEKLFF
.	once	TRBJ2-2	TRBV5-4	TGTGCCAGCAGCTACCCCGGGACTCAAAACACCGGGGAGCTGTTTTTT	CASSYPGTQNTGELFF
.	once	TRBJ2-5	TRBV11-2	TGTGCCAGCAGCTTAGACCAAAGGGAGACCCAGTACTTC	CASSLDQRETQYF
TRBD1	.	TRBJ2-1	TRBV6-6	TGTGCCAGCAGCCGTCCTGACAGGGATGATGAGCAGTTCTTC	CASSRPDRDDEQFF
.	.	TRBJ2-7	TRBV13	TGTGCCAGCAGCGGAGGTACGTTATCCTACGAGCAGTACTTC	CASSGGTLSYEQYF
.	.	TRBJ2-7	TRBV28	TGTGCCAGCAGTTTGGAGGCAGTAAGCTCCTACGAGCAGTACTTC	CASSLEAVSSYEQYF
.	few	TRBJ1-3	TRBV2	TGTGCCAGCAGTGAAGGAAACACCATATATTTT	CASSEGNTIYF
.	.	TRBJ2-7	TRBV6-6	TGTGCCAGCAGTTACCCGTCAAGCTACTACGAGCAGTACTTC	CASSYPSSYYEQYF
TRBD2	.	TRBJ2-2	TRBV27	TGTGCCAGCAGTTTATCGGGGGGAGGGGCAACCGGGGAGCTGTTTTTT	CASSLSGGGATGELFF
.	.	TRBJ1-3	TRBV9	TGTGCCAGCAGCTCAGAGGACTTATCTGGAAACACCATATATTTT	CASSSEDLSGNTIYF
TRBD2	.	TRBJ2-1	TRBV28	TGTGCCAGCAGGGCAGCGGGGGAGCAGTTCTTC	CASRAAGEQFF
TRBD1	.	TRBJ2-3	TRBV2	TGTGCCAGCAGCCAAGACAGGGCTGGGGCAGATACGCAGTATTTT	CASSQDRAGADTQYF
TRBD2	once	TRBJ2-2	TRBV7-3	TGTGCCAGCAGCCTAACAGCGGGAGACATAACCGGGGAGCTGTTTTTT	CASSLTAGDITGELFF
.	once	TRBJ1-2	TRBV11-2	TGTGCCAGCAGCTTAGGTGGTCGGCGAGGCTACACCTTC	CASSLGGRRGYTF
TRBD1	.	TRBJ2-7	TRBV6-5	TGTGCCAGCCGAGGGCGACAGGGCACCTACGAGCAGTACTTC	CASRGRQGTYEQYF
.	.	TRBJ2-3	TRBV4-1	TGCGCCAGCAGCCAACCGGCAGATACGCAGTATTTT	CASSQPADTQYF
TRBD1	.	TRBJ2-2	TRBV27	TGTGCCAGCAGTTTATCGGACAGGGGCGGAGGGGAGCTGTTTTTT	CASSLSDRGGGELFF